This T cell receptor beta chain is drawn from a study of OX40 agonist ivuxolimab in advanced cancers. Study background: Partial responses were achieved by three patients, of whom one had hepatocellular carcinoma and two had cutaneous melanoma. Study-level points and caveats: Dose levels from 0.1 to 3.0 mg/kg saw CD4+ and CD8+ blood T cells expand clonally by week 6. Part of the nonresponder group also had normalized T-cell clonal expansion that was low.

Germline lookup yields CDR1 SGHDT and CDR2 YYEEEE. Trimming removed 2 bases from V and 1 base from J, with 9 bases in between. The CDR3 length is 14 residues. Sequencing was performed with immunoSEQ multiplex PCR; in TCRdb, only in-frame clones are kept and a portion is missing. The sample has roughly 10,000 clones, roughly 76% seen once. This clone was seen a single time. Its antigen remains unidentified. The chain has TRBV5-6 and TRBJ2-5; D is unresolved. The material sequenced was CD4+ or CD8+ T cells sorted from blood, taken in a trial of the OX40 agonist ivuxolimab. This sequence originates from an adult with an advanced solid tumor such as melanoma, head and neck, liver or kidney cancer. CDR3 region: CASSFGRTQETQYF. The CDR3 DNA reads as TGTGCCAGCAGCTTCGGACGGACCCAAGAGACCCAGTACTTC.